The clone carrying this T cell receptor (beta chain) was counted at least ten times. This sample was taken from a study of T cells of healthy individuals. TCRdb itself ran the 5' RACE reads through MiXCR, one entry per CDR3 protein. The data hold about 82,000 distinct CDR3 sequences, with roughly 5.1% observed a single time. CDR3 size: 14 residues. Trimming pared 4 bases from V and 4 bases from J, leaving 11 bases between. From germline, CDR1 is SGHAT and CDR2 FQNNGV. This sequence was found in a female donor in good health. V and J are TRBV11-2 and TRBJ2-1; D is perhaps TRBD1 or TRBD2 (5 bases each). The CDR3 loop is CASSYGTDYNEQFF. In nucleotides, the CDR3 is TGTGCCAGCAGCTACGGGACGGATTACAATGAGCAGTTCTTC.